One T cell receptor beta chain is described in this entry. Its antigen is still unknown. The CDR3 loop spans 18 amino acids. V was clipped by 5 bases and J by 3 bases; unmatched bases: 13. Germline V gives CDR1 LGHNT, CDR2 FRNRAP. The data belong to a study of T cells in pancreatic ductal adenocarcinoma. General study findings and limits: Tumor samples had fewer productive templates and approximately 7.9-fold fewer unique clonotypes than blood. Results skew toward the minority of patients with early-stage disease. Mean clonality was around 0.1 in tumors and roughly 0.067 in blood, not significantly different.

Generated by immunoSEQ multiplex PCR, the TCRdb table keeps only in-frame clones and is missing some. The profile shows over 100,000 clones, about 95% of them singletons. Surgery without prior neoadjuvant therapy was the treatment of the selected pancreatic ductal adenocarcinoma patients. The sample was PBMCs. The V and J genes are TRBV12-5 and TRBJ1-5, with 10 bases identical to TRBD1. The sequence was obtained from a human donor with pancreatic ductal adenocarcinoma. The CDR3 DNA reads as TGTGCTAGTGGTACGTCCCGGGACAGGGGATGGTACAATCAGCCCCAGCATTTT. Its translation: CASGTSRDRGWYNQPQHF.